The T cell receptor beta chain under discussion was sequenced for a study of PD-1 blockade in mismatch repair-deficient tumors. Regarding the study as a whole: Tumor-resident clones, often absent from pretreatment blood, expanded after pembrolizumab and then contracted.

As concerns this clone: Its antigen is unidentified.

Data came from immunoSEQ multiplex PCR; TCRdb stores just in-frame clones and leaves some out. The sample holds 55,000 to 85,000 clones; 60% to 80% are singletons and the top ten take 4.5% to 6.5%. Germline assignment: CDR1 MDHEN and CDR2 SYDVKM. V lost 4 bases and J 6 bases, leaving 13 bases between the germline ends. The CDR3 runs 14 residues. The source is an adult with mismatch repair-deficient cancer. The V gene is TRBV28, the J gene TRBJ2-1; D not certain. Sequenced here: peripheral blood, sampled 2 weeks after starting pembrolizumab. The CDR3 sequence is CASSSRLYTNEQFF. CDR3 sequence (DNA): TGTGCCAGCAGTTCAAGACTCTACACCAATGAGCAGTTCTTC.